This T cell receptor beta chain was captured in a study of blood T cell repertoires in COVID-19. Study in general: From T cells, B-cell-depleted T cells, or PBMCs came the material, which was cDNA or gDNA.

Authors' processing steps: Nucleated cell number was recorded as an estimate derived from reference gene primer amplification. Sequenced by immunoSEQ multiplex PCR; TCRdb stores in-frame clones only, minus some. V, J and clone size are taken as reported in that table, and D and trimming were inferred from the DNA itself. The sample consists of hundreds of thousands of clones, about 89% of them appearing once. Losses at the gene ends were 1 base for V and 2 bases for J; bases not matched to a gene: 6. The CDR3 contains 17 residues. Germline CDR1 and CDR2: KGHDR and SFDVKD. Seattle cases were enrolled at active infection and followed longitudinally.

The chain couples TRBV24-1 to TRBJ2-3, with 9 bases lining up with TRBD1. Input material: peripheral blood. The TCR sequence derives from a young woman with COVID-19, enrolled during active disease. The CDR3 protein is CATSDFGQGKNTDTQYF. DNA of the CDR3: TGTGCCACCAGTGATTTTGGACAGGGGAAGAACACAGATACGCAGTATTTT.